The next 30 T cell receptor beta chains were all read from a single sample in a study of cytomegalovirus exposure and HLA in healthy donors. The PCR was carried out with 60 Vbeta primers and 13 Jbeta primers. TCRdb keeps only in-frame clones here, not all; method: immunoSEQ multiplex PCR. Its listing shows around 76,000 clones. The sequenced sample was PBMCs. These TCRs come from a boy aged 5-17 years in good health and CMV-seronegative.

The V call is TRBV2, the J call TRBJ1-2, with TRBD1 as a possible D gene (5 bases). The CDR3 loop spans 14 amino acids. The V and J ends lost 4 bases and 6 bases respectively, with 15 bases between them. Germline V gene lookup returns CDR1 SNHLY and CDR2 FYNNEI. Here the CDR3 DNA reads TGTGCCAGCAGTGGGGTGGGGGGTATCAATGGCTACACCTTC. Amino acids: CASSGVGGINGYTF.

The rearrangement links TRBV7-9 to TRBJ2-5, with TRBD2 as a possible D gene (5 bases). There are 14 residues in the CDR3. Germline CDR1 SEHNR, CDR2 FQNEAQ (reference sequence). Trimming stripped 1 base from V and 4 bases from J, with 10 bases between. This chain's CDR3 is CASSLVGVGETQYF. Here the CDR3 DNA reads TGTGCCAGCAGCTTAGTGGGAGTTGGAGAGACCCAGTACTTC.

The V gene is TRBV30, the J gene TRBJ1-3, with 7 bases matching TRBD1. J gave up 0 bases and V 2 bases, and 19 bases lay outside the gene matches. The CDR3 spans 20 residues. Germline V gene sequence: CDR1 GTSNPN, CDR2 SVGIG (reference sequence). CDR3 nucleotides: TGTGCCTGGAGTAAGGGGAGACAGGGACAGACCCGAAGCTCTGGAAACACCATATATTTT. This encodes CAWSKGRQGQTRSSGNTIYF.

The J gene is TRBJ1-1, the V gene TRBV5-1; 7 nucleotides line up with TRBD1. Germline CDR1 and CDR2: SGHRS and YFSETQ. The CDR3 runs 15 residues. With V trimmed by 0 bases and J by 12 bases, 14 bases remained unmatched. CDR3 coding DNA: TGCGCCAGCAGCTTGGAGCCCTGGGGACAGACGGCGTCTTTCTTT. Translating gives CASSLEPWGQTASFF. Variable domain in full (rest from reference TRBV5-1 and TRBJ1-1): KAGVTQTPRYLIKTRGQQVTLSCSPISGHRSVSWYQQTPGQGLQFLFEYFSETQRNKGNFPGRFSGRQFSNSRSEMNVSTLELGDSALYLCASSLEPWGQTASFFGQGTRLTVV.

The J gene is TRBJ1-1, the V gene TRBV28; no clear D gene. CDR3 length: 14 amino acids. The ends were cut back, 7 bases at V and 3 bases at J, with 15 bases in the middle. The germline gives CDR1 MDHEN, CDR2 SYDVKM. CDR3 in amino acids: CASTTPGRHTEAFF. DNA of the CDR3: TGTGCCAGCACCACCCCTGGGAGACACACTGAAGCTTTCTTT.

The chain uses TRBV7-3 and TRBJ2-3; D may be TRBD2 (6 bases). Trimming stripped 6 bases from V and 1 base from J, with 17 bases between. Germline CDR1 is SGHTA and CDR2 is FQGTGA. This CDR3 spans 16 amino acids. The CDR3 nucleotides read TGTGCCAGCAGTTTACTTCGGCGGGGCCGCACAGATACGCAGTATTTT. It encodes CASSLLRRGRTDTQYF.

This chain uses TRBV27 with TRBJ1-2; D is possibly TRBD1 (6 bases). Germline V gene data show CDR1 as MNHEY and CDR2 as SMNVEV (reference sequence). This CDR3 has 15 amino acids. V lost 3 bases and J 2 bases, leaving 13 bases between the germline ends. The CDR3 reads CASSLVGQLNYGYTF. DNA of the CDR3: TGTGCCAGCAGTTTGGTCGGACAGCTGAACTATGGCTACACCTTC.

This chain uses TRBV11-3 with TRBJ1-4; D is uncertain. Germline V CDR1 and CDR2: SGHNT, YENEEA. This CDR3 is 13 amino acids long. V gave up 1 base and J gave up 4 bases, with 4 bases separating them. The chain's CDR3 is CASSLGSNEKLFF. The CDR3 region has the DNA TGTGCCAGCAGCTTAGGGAGTAATGAAAAACTGTTTTTT.

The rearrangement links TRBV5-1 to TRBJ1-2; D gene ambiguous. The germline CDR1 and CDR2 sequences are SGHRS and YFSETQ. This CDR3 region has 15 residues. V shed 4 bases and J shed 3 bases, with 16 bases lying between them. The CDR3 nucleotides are TGCGCCAGCAGCCCCATGGGAGGGTACGACTATGGCTACACCTTC. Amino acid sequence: CASSPMGGYDYGYTF.

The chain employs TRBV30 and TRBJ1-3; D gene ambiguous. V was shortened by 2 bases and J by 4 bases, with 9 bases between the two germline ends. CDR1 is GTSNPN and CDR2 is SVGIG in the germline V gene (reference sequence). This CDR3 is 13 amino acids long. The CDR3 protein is CAWSKLRGNTIYF. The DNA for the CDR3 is TGTGCCTGGAGTAAATTGAGGGGAAACACCATATATTTT.

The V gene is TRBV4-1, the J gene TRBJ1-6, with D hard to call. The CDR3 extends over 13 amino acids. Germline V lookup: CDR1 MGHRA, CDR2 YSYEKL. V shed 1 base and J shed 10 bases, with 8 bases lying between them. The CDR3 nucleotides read TGCGCCAGCAGCCAAGCGCCAGTATCACCCCTCCACTTT. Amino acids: CASSQAPVSPLHF.

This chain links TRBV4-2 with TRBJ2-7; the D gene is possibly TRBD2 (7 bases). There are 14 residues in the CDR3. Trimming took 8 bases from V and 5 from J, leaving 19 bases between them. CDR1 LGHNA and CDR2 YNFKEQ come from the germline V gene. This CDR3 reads CASASGGGAHEQYF. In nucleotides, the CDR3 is TGTGCCAGCGCGAGTGGAGGGGGGGCCCACGAGCAGTACTTC.

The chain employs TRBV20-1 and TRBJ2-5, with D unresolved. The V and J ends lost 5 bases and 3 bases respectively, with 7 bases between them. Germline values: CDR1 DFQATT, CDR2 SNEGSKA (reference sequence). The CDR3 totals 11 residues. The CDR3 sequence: CSACKKETQYF. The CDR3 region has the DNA TGCAGTGCTTGTAAAAAAGAGACCCAGTACTTC.

CDR3: CASSDRVVRTQYF. The CDR3 nucleotides are TGTGCCAGCAGTGACCGAGTCGTAAGGACCCAGTACTTC. This sequence joins TRBV25-1 and TRBJ2-5; D uncertain. Germline V lookup: CDR1 MGHDK, CDR2 SYGVNS. CDR3 length equals 13 residues. Trimming cost V 3 bases and J 7 bases, with 12 bases left between them.

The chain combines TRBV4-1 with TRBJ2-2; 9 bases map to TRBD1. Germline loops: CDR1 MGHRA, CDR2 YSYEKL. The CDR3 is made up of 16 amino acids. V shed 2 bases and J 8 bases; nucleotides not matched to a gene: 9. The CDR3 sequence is CASSQPTGGFSGELFF. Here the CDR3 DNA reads TGCGCCAGCAGCCAACCCACAGGGGGCTTTTCGGGGGAGCTGTTTTTT.

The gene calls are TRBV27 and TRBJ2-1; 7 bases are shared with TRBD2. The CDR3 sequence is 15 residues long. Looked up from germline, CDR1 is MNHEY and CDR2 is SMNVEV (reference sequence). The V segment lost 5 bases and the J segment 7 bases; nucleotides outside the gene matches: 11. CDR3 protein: CASSPRPLGRNEQFF. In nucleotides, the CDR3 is TGTGCCAGCAGTCCCCGCCCCCTCGGGAGGAATGAGCAGTTCTTC.

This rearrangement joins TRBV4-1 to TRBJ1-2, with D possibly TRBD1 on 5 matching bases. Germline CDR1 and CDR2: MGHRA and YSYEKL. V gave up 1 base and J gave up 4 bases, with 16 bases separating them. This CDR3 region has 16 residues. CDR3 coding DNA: TGCGCCAGCAGCCAAGGCCCTGGGGCAGGCACCTATGGCTACACCTTC. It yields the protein CASSQGPGAGTYGYTF.

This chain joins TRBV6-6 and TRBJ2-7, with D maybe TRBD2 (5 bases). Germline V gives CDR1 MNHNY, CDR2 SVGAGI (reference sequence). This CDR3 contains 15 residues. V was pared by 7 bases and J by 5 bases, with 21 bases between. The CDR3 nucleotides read TGTGCCAGCATATTTCGGGAACCAATTCCTCACGAGCAGTACTTC. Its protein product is CASIFREPIPHEQYF.

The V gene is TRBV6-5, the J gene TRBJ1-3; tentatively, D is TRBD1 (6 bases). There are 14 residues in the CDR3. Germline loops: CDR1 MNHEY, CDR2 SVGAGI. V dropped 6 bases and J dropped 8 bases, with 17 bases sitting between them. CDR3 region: CASSMRQGSDTIYF. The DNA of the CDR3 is TGTGCCAGCAGCATGAGGCAGGGGTCGGACACCATATATTTT.

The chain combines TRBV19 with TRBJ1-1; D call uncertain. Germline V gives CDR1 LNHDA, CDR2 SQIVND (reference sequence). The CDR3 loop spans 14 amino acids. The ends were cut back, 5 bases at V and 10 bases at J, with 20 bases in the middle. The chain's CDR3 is CASSPGGSPRGAFF. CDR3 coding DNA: TGTGCCAGTAGTCCCGGTGGGTCCCCGAGAGGAGCTTTCTTT.

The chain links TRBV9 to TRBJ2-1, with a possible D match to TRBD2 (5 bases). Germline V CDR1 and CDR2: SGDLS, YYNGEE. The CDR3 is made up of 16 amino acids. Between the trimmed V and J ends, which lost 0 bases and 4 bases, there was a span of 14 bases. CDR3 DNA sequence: TGTGCCAGCAGCGTAGGGACTGCCGAGGATTACAATGAGCAGTTCTTC. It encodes CASSVGTAEDYNEQFF.

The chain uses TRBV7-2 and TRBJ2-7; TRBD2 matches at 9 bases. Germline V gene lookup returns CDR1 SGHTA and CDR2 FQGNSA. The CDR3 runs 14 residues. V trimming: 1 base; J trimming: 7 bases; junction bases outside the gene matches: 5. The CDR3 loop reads CASSLVAGDLEQYF. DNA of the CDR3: TGTGCCAGCAGCTTAGTAGCGGGAGACTTGGAGCAGTACTTC.

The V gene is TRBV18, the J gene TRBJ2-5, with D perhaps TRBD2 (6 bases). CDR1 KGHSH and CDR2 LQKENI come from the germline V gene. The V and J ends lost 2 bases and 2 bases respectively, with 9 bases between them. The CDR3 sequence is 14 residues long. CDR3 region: CASSPGRGQETQYF. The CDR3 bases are TGTGCCAGCTCACCAGGCCGGGGGCAAGAGACCCAGTACTTC.

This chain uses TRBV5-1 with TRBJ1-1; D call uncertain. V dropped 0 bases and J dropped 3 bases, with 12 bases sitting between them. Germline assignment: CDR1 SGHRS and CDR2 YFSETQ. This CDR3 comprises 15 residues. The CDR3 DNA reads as TGCGCCAGCAGCTTGGAGCTGTACGGGGACACTGAAGCTTTCTTT. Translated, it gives CASSLELYGDTEAFF. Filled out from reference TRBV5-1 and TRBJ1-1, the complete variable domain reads KAGVTQTPRYLIKTRGQQVTLSCSPISGHRSVSWYQQTPGQGLQFLFEYFSETQRNKGNFPGRFSGRQFSNSRSEMNVSTLELGDSALYLCASSLELYGDTEAFFGQGTRLTVV.

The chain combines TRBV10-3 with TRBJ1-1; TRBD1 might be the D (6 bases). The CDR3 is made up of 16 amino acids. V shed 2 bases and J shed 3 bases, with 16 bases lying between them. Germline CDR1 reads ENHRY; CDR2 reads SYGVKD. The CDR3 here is CAISEGQGPGHTEAFF. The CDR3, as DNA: TGTGCCATCAGTGAGGGGCAGGGGCCGGGTCACACTGAAGCTTTCTTT.

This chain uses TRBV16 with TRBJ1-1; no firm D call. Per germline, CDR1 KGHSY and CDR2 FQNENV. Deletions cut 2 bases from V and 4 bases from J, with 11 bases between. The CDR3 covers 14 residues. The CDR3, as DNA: TGTGCCAGCAGCCAAATCATAAGCGGCACTGAAGCTTTCTTT. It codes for CASSQIISGTEAFF.

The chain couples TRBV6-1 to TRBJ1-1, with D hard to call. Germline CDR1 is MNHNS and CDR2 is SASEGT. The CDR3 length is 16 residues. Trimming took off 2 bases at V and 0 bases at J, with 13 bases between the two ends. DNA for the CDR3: TGTGCCAGCAGTGAAATCTGGGAGGCTTTGAACACTGAAGCTTTCTTT. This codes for CASSEIWEALNTEAFF.

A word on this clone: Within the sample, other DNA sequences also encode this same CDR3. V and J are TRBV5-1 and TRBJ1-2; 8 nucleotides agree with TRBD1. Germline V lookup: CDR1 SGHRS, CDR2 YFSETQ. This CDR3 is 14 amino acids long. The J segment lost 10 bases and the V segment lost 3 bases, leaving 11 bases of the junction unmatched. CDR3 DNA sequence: TGCGCCAGCAGCTCTACTAGGAGGACAGGGATCTACACCTTC. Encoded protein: CASSSTRRTGIYTF.

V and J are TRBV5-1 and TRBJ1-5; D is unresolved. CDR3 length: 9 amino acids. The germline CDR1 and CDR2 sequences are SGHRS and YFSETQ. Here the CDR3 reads CGGDQPQHF. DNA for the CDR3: TGCGGCGGGGATCAGCCCCAGCATTTT.

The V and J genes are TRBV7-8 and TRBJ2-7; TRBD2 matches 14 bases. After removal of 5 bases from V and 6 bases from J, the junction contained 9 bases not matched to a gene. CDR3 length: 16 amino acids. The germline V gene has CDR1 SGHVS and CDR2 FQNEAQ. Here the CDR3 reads CASSPYSGLAGVEQYF. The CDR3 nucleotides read TGTGCCAGCAGCCCATACTCGGGACTAGCGGGAGTCGAGCAGTACTTC.